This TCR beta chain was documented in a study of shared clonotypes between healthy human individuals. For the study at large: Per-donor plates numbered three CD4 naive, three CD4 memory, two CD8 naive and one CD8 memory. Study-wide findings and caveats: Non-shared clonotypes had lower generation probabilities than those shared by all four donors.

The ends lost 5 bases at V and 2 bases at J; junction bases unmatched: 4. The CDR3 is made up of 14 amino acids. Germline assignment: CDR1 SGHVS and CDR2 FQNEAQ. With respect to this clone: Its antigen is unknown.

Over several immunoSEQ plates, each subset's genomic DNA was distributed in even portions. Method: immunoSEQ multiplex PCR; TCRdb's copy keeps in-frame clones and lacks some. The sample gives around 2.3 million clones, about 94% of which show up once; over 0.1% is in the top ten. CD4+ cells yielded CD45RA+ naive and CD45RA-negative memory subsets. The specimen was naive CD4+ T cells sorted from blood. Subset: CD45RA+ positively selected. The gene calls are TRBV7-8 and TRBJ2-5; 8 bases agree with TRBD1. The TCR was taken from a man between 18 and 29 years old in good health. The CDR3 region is CASSRDRPQETQYF. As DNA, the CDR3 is TGTGCCAGCAGCAGGGACAGGCCTCAAGAGACCCAGTACTTC.